The clone carrying this T cell receptor (beta chain) was seen just once. Its target is unknown. A read error may produce the germline difference seen at one junction end. Sequencing was performed with immunoSEQ multiplex PCR; in TCRdb, only in-frame clones are kept and a portion is missing. The sample carries around 6,000 clones, less than 75% recorded once. This CDR3 region has 11 residues. Looked up from germline, CDR1 is SGHRS and CDR2 is YFSETQ. This sample was included in a study of neoadjuvant nivolumab and ipilimumab in lung cancer. Study findings and constraints: Only two of four nivolumab-treated tumors gained richness and clonality by surgery.

The receptor's source is an adult with non-small cell lung cancer. Specimen: tumor tissue, collected after neoadjuvant nivolumab, alone or with ipilimumab, at or shortly before surgery. V usage is TRBV5-1 and J usage is TRBJ2-7; D possibly matches TRBD1 or TRBD2 (7 bases each). CDR3 DNA sequence: TGCGCCAGCAGCTTGGTGGGGAGGGGGCGCTTC. Residues: CASSLVGRGRF.